Below, one T cell receptor beta chain is given with its context. This clone's antigen is unknown. Base-call qualities are not available, and no considerably larger clone is one nucleotide away. This sample stems from a study of cytotoxic CD8 clonotypes in ibrutinib-treated CLL (dated by TCRdb to the early 2020s). Broadly, across the study: The cohort was composed of about 10 relapsed/refractory and about 16 treatment-naive patients; IGHV unmutated status was identified in some 17 patients. Responses were partial in 24 patients and complete in 2; after median approximately 5.5 years follow-up, about 14 stayed in remission and some twelve progressed. Samples at response were collected after a median of roughly twelve months of treatment, with a range of roughly 6 to 40 months. Samples averaged 255,043 productive templates and tens of thousands of productive rearrangements. Longitudinal samples were obtainable from 26 of the 86 participants in the trial. Cryopreserved peripheral blood mononuclear cells were collected before treatment, at response, and at either disease progression or sustained remission. Every sample from remission and from progressive disease was obtained while the patients were still on ibrutinib.

General findings and caveats noted by the study authors: Sustained-remission and progressing patients did not have matched sampling times, and lymph node repertoires were not examined. Clonality rose at ibrutinib response, remained stable during sustained remission, and dropped back toward baseline at progression. Baseline clonality was found to be higher than that of age-matched healthy donors and was strongly correlated with circulating CD8+ T-cell counts. Public clonotypes were rare and either contracted or stayed stable during treatment, and the rise in clonality at ibrutinib response reflected the expansion of private clonotypes.

On a MiSeq, deep resolution sequencing aimed for a depth between 1 in 1 million and 1 in 200,000 T cells, with each clonotype covered approximately 10x on average. The immunoSEQ hsTCRB Kit was used to generate TCR beta libraries. The study's processing was this. The data were analyzed with ImmunoSEQ Analyzer and ImmunoSEQ Data Assistant, and V, D and J gene assignments followed IMGT definitions. Clonality was computed as one minus normalized Shannon entropy of productive rearrangement frequencies, ranging from 0 to 1. Public clonotype analysis was restricted to overrepresented clonotypes comprising at least 0.05% of each patient's repertoire. Thirteen age-matched healthy donor repertoires from immuneACCESS served as clonality controls. Imported from immuneACCESS, the table was reduced by TCRdb to in-frame sequences with V and J called. These copies leave out some clones; in studies compared against another copy, an unresolved V gene accounts for under half, and the cause of the remainder is not known. V and J calls and clone size come straight from that table; D and trimming were deduced from the DNA. The table for this sample lists some 85,000 clones; 70% to 80% of them were counted only once. The ten largest clones take up around 24% of the sample.

The time point label here, explained by the study, means: roughly 2 years on ibrutinib. For TCR beta library preparation, approximately 1.9 micrograms of genomic DNA was extracted from cryopreserved PBMCs. Longitudinal blood samples from CLL patients on ibrutinib monotherapy were analyzed using high-throughput TCR beta sequencing. The patients took part in an open-label, single-center phase 2 trial of ibrutinib monotherapy. The germline V gene encodes CDR1 MDHEN and CDR2 SYDVKM. The CDR3 runs 13 amino acids, cysteine and phenylalanine included. This entry keeps only the CDR3 DNA: 39 bases, framed from base 1. V lost 9 bases and J lost 8 bases; the stretch between them is 14 bases long.

The sequenced sample was PBMCs, obtained after 24 months of ibrutinib treatment. This clonotype was obtained from a human donor with chronic lymphocytic leukemia. The V gene is TRBV28 and the J gene is TRBJ1-6; no D gene call is confident. The CDR3 in this case is CASFPRQDSPLHF. Read as DNA, the sequence is TGTGCCAGTTTCCCCAGGCAGGATTCACCCCTCCACTTT.